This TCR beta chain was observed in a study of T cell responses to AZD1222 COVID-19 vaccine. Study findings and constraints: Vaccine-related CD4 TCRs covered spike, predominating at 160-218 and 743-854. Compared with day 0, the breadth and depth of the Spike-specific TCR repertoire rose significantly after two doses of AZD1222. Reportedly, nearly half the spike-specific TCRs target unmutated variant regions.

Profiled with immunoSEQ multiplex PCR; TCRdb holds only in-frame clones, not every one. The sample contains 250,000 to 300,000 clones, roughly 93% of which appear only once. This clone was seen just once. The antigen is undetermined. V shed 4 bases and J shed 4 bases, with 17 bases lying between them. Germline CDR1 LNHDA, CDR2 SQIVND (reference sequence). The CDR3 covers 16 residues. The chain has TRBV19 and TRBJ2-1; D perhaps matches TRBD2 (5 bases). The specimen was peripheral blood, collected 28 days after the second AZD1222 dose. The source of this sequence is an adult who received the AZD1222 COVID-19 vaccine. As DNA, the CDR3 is TGTGCCAGTAGTACCCCCGGGCCCCGAGGGTACAATGAGCAGTTCTTC. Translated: CASSTPGPRGYNEQFF.